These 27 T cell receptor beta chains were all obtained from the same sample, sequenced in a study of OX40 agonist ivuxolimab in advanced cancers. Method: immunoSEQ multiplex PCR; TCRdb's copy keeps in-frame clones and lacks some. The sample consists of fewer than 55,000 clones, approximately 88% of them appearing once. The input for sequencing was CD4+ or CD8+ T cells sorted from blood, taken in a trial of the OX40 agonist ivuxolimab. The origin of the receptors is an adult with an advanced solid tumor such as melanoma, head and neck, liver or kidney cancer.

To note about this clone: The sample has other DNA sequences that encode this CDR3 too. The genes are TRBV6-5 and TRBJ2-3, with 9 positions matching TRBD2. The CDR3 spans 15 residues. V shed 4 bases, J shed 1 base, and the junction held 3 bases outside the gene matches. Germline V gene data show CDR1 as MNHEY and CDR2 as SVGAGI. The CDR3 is CASSLRLAGTDTQYF. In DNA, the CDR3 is TGTGCCAGCAGTTTGAGACTAGCGGGCACAGATACGCAGTATTTT.

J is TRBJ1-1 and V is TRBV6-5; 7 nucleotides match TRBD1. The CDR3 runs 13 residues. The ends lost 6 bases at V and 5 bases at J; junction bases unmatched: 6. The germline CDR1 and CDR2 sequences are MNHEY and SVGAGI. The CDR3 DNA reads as TGTGCCAGCAGAGGACAGGTTGGGACTGAAGCTTTCTTT. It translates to CASRGQVGTEAFF.

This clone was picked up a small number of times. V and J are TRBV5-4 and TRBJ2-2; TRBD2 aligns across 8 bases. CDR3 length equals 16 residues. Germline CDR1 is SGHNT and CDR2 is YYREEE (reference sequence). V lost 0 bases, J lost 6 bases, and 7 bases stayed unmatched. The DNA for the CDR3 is TGTGCCAGCAGCTTGGATCCCCCCGGGGGGGCCGGGGAGCTGTTTTTT. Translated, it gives CASSLDPPGGAGELFF.

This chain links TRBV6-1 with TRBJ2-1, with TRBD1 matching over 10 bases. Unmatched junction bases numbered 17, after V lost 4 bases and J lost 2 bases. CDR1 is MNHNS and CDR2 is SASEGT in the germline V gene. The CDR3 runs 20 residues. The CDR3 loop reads CASSGTRDRGSALAYNEQFF. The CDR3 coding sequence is TGTGCCAGCAGTGGCACCCGGGACAGGGGAAGTGCACTGGCCTACAATGAGCAGTTCTTC.

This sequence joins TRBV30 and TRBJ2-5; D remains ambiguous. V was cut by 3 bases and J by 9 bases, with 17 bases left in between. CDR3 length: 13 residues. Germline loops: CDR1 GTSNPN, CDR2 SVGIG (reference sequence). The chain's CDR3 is CAWRRWLSEAQYF. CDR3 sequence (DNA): TGTGCCTGGAGGAGGTGGCTCTCCGAGGCCCAGTACTTC. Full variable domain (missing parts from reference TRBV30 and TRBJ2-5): SQTIHQWPATLVQPVGSPLSLECTVEGTSNPNLYWYRQAAGRGLQLLFYSVGIGQISSEVPQNLSASRPQDRQFILSSKKLLLSDSGFYLCAWRRWLSEAQYFGPGTRLLVL.

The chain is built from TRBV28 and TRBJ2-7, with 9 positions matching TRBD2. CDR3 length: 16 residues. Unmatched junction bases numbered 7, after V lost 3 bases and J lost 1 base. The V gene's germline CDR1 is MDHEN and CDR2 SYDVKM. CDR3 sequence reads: CASSFSLAGLSYEQYF. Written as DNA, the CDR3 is TGTGCCAGCAGTTTTAGTCTAGCGGGGCTATCCTACGAGCAGTACTTC.

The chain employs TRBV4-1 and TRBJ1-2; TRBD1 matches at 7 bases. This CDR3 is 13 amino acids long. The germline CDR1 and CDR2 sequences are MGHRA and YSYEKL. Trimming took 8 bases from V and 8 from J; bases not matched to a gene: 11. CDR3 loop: CASGTVSYGGYTF. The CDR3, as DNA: TGCGCCAGCGGGACAGTCTCGTATGGGGGCTACACCTTC.

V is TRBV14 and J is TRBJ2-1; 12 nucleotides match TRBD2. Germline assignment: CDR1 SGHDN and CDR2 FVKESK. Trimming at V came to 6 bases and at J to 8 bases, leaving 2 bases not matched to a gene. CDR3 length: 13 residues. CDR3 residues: CASSPSGRDEQFF. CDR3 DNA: TGTGCCAGCAGTCCTAGCGGGAGGGATGAGCAGTTCTTC.

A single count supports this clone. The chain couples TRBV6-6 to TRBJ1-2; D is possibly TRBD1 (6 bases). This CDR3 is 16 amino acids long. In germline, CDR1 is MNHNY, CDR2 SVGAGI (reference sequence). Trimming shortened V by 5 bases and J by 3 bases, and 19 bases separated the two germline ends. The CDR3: CASSPPTGGPYYGYTF. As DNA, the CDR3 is TGTGCCAGCAGTCCGCCTACGGGGGGGCCTTACTATGGCTACACCTTC.

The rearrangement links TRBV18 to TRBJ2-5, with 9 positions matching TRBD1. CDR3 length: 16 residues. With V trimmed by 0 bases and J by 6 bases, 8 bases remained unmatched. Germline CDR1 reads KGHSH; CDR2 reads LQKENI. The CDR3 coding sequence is TGTGCCAGCTCACCACCGCTGGGACAGGGTGCGAAGACCCAGTACTTC. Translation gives CASSPPLGQGAKTQYF.

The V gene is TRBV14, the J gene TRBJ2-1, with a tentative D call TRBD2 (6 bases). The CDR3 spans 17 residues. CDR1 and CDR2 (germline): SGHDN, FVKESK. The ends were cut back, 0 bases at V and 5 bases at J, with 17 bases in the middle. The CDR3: CASSQDRGGERDNEQFF. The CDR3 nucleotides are TGTGCCAGCAGCCAAGACCGAGGTGGCGAGCGGGACAATGAGCAGTTCTTC.

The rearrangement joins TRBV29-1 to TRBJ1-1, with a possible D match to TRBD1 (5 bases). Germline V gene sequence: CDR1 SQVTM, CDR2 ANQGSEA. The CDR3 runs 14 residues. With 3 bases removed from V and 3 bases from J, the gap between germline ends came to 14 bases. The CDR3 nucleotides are TGCAGCGTTGAGCCCAGGACAAGGGACACTGAAGCTTTCTTT. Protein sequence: CSVEPRTRDTEAFF.

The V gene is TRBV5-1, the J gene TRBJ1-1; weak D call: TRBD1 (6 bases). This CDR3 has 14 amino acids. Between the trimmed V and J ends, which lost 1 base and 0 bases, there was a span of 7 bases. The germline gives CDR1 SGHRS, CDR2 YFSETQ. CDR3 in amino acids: CASSLTGMNTEAFF. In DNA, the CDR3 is TGCGCCAGCAGCTTGACAGGGATGAACACTGAAGCTTTCTTT.

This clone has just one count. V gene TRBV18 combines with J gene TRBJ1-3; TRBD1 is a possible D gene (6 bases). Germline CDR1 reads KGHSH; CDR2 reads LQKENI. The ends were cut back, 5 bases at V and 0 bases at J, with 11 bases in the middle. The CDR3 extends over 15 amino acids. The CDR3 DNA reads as TGTGCCAGCTCAACAGGGACCAACTCTGGAAACACCATATATTTT. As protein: CASSTGTNSGNTIYF.

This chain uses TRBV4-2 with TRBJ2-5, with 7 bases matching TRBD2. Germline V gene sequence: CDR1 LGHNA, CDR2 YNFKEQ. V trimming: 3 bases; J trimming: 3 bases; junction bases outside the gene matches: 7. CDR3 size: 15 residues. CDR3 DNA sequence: TGTGCCAGCAGCCACATAGGCCTAGCGGAAGAGACCCAGTACTTC. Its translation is CASSHIGLAEETQYF.

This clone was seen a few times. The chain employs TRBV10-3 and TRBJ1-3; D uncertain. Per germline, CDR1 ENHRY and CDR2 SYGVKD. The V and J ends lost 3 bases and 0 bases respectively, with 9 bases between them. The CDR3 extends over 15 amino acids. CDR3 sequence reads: CAISEGRSSGNTIYF. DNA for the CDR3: TGTGCCATCAGTGAAGGCAGGTCCTCTGGAAACACCATATATTTT.

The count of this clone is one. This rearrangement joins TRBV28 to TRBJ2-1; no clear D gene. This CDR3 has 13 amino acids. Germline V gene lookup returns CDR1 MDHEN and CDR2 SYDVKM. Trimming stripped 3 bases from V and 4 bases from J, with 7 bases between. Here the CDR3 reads CASSLKGYNEQFF. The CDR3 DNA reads TGTGCCAGCAGTTTGAAGGGATACAATGAGCAGTTCTTC.

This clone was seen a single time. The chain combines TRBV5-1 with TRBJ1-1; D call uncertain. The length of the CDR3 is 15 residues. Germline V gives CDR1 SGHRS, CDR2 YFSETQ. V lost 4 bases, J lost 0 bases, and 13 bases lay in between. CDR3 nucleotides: TGCGCCAGCAGCCCCAAAGGGAACATGAACACTGAAGCTTTCTTT. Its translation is CASSPKGNMNTEAFF.

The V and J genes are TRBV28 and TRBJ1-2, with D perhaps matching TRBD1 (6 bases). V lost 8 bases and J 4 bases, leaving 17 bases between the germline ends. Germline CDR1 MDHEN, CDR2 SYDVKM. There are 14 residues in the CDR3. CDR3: CASAGAGSGYGYTF. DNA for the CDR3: TGTGCCAGCGCGGGGGCGGGGAGTGGCTATGGCTACACCTTC.

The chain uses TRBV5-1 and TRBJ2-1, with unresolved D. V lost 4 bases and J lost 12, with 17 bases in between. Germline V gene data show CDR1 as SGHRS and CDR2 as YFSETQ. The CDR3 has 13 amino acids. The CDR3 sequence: CASSPRTGPGQFF. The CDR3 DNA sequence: TGCGCCAGCAGCCCCAGGACGGGCCCGGGGCAGTTCTTC.

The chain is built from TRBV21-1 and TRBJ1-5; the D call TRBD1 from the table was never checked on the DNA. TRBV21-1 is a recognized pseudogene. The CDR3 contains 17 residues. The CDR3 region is CASSTTVRVSGNQPQHF. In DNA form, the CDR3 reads TGTGCCAGCAGCACAACCGTCAGGGTGAGTGGGAATCAGCCCCAGCATTTT.

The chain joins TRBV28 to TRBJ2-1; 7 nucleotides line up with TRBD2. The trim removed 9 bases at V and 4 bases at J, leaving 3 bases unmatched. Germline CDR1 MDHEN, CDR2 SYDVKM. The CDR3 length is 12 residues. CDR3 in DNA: TGTGCCAGGGGGGGGAGGTACAATGAGCAGTTCTTC. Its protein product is CARGGRYNEQFF. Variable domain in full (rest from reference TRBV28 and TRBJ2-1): DVKVTQSSRYLVKRTGEKVFLECVQDMDHENMFWYRQDPGLGLRLIYFSYDVKMKEKGDIPEGYSVSREKKERFSLILESASTNQTSMYLCARGGRYNEQFFGPGTRLTVL.

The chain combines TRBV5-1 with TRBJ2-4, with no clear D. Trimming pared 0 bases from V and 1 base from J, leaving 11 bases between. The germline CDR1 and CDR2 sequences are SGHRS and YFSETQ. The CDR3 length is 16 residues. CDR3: CASSLGPYMAKNIQYF. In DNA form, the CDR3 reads TGCGCCAGCAGCTTGGGGCCGTATATGGCCAAAAACATTCAGTACTTC.

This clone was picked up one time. CDR3 coding DNA: TGTGCCAGCAGCGACAGGGGGCGAGAGACCCAGTACTTC. Translated: CASSDRGRETQYF. The chain carries TRBV11-2 and TRBJ2-5, with 10 bases identical to TRBD1. V was clipped by 5 bases and J by 4 bases; unmatched bases: 1. Germline CDR1 is SGHAT and CDR2 is FQNNGV. The CDR3 totals 13 residues.

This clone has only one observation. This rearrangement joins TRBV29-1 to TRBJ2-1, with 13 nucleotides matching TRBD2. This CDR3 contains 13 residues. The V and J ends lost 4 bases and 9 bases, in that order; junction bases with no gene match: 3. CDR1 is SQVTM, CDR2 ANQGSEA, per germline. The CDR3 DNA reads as TGCAGCGTTGCGACTAGCGGGGGGTCTGAGCAGTTCTTC. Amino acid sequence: CSVATSGGSEQFF.

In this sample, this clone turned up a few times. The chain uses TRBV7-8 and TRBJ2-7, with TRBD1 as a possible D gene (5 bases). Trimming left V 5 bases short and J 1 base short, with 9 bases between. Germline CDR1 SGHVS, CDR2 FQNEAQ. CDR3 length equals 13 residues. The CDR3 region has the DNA TGTGCCAGCAGCCCCGACAGTTCCTACGAGCAGTACGTC. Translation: CASSPDSSYEQYV.

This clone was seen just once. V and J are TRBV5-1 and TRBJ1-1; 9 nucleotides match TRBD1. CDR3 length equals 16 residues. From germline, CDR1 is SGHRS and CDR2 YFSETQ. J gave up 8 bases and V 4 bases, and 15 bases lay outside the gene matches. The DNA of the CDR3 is TGCGCCAGCAGCCCACGACAGGGGGGACCCCTTGGGGAAGCTTTCTTT. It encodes CASSPRQGGPLGEAFF.